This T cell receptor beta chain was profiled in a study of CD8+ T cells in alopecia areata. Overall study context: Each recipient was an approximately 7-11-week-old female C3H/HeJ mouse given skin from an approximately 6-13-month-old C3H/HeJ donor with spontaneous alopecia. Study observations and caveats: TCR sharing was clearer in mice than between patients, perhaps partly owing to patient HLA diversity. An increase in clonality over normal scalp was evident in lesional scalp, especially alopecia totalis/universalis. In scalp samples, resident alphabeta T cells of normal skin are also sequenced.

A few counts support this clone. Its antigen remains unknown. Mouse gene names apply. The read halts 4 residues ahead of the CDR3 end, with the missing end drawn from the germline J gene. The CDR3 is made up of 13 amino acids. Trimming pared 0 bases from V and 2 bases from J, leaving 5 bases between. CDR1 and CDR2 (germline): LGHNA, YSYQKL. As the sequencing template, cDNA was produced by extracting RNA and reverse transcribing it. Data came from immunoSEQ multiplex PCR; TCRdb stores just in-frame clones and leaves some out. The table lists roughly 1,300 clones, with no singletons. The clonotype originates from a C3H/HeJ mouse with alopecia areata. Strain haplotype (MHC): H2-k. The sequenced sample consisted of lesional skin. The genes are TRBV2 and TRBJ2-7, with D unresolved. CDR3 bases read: TGTGCCAGCAGCCAAGAACCTGCCTAT. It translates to CASSQEPAY. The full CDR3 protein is CASSQEPAYEQYF.